The present T cell receptor beta chain was sequenced within a study of cytomegalovirus exposure and HLA in healthy donors. Study-level background: The 90 to 150 validation repertoires used the same platform as the approximately 620 first-cohort repertoires (as reported by a later analysis).

Assay used: immunoSEQ multiplex PCR; TCRdb lists only in-frame clones, some missing. The table lists some 130,000 clones, about 80% of them singletons. This clone was counted only a few times. The clonotype comes from a man aged 25-45 years in good health and CMV-seropositive. The specimen was PBMCs.

The CDR3 DNA sequence: TGTGCCAGCTCTCCCCTGGCAGATAGCAATCAGCCCCAGCATTTT. It yields the protein CASSPLADSNQPQHF. V gene TRBV18 combines with J gene TRBJ1-5, with D unclear. The CDR3 totals 15 residues. Trimming removed 6 bases from V and 0 bases from J, with 12 bases in between. The germline V gene has CDR1 KGHSH and CDR2 LQKENI.